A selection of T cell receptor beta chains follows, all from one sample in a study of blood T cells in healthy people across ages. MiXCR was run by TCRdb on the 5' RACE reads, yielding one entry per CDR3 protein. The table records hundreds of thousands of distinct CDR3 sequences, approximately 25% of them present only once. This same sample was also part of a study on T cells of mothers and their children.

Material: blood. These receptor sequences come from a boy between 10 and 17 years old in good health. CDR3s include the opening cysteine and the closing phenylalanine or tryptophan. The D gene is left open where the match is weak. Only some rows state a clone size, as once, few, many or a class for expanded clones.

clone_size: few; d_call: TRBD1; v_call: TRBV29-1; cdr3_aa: CSVEGTGPADTQYF
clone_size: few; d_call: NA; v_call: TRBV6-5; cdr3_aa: CASSYGRYISGANVLTF
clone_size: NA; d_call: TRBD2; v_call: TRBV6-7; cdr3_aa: CASSFKTSGGLSSYEQYF
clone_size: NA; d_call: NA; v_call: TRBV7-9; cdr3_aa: CASSPGTSLATNEKLFF
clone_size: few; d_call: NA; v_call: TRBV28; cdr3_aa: CASRPTGRVNTIYF
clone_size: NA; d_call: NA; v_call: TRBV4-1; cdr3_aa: CASSQVPGATNEKLFF
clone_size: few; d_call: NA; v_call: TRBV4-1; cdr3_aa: CASSQPSARRSTEAFF
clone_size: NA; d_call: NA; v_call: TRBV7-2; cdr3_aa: CASSRFQGTGELFF
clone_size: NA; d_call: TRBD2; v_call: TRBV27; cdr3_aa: CASSPVGGTHYEQYF
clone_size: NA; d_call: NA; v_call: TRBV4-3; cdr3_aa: CASSQGAAQETQYF
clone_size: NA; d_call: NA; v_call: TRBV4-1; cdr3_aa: CASSQDSWQADGYTF
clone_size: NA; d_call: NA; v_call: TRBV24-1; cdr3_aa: CATSDPGIYGYTF
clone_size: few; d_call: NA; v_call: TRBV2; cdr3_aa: CASSEWVQGYEQYF
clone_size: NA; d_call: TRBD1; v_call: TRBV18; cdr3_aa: CASSPPQRQGHEQFF
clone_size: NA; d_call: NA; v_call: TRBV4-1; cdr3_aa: CASSRPGLSYEQYF
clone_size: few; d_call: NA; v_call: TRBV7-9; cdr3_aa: CASSLAFRLQGGQFF
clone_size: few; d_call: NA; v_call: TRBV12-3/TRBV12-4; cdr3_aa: CASIDSGTLEETQYF
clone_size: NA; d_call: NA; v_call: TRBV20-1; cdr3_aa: CSRADTQYF
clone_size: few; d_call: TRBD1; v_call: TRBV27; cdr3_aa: CASSTGDSRTDTQYF
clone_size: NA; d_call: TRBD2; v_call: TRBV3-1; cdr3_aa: CASSQEGLAGTNEQFF
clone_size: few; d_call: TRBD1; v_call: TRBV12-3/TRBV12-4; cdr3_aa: CASSFATGGGQPQHF
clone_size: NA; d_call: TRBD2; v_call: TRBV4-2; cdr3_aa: CASSQDGGRGETQYF
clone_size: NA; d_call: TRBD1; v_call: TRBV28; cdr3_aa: CASGPGQGATEAFF
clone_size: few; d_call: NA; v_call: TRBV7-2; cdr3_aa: CASSSLRTGIPDTQYF
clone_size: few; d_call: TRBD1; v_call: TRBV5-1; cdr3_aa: CASRAGTGAYNEQFF
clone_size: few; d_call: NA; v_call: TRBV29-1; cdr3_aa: CSVVSGGRSNTEAFF
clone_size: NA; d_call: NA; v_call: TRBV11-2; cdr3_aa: CASSLPPASSNEQFF
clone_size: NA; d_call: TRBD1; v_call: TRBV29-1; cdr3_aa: CSGRDRAYNEQFF
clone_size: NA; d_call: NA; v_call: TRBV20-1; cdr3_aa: CSASVQSYEQYF
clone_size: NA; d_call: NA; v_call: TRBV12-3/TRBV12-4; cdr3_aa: CASSLFGANTGELFF
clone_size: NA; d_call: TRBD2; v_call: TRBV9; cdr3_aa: CASSVVSGRGNEQFF
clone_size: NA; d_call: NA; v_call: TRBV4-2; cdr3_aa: CASSQEADFRTDTQYF
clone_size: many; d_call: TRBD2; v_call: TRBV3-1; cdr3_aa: CASSPGLAGPYEQYF
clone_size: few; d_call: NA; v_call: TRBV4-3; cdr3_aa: CASSQGGRSTGELFF
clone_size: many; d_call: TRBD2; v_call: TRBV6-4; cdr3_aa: CASSGRESGELFF
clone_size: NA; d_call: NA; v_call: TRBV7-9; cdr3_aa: CASSPPTNNEQFF
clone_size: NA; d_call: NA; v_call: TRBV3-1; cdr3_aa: CASSSGPYSNQPQHF
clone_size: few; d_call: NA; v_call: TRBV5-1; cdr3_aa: CASSLAQGLRYEQYF
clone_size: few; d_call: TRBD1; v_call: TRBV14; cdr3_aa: CASSQPQGVETQYF
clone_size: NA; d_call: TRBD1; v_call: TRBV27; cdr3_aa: CASSHRPPGQTYEQYF
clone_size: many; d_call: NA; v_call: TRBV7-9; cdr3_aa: CASSPPGSSYNEQFF
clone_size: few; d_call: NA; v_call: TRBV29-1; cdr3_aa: CSVVLTGLADTQYF
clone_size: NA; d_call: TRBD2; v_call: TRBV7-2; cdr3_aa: CASSLPPGLAQYF
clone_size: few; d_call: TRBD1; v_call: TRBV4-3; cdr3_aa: CASSQAGRGPESSYNEQFF
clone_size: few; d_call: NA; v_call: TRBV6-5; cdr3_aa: CASSYSAGRGTEAFF
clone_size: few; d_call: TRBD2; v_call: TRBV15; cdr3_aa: CATSRARSSGDTQYF
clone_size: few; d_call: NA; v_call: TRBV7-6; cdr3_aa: CASSTGRGYTEAFF